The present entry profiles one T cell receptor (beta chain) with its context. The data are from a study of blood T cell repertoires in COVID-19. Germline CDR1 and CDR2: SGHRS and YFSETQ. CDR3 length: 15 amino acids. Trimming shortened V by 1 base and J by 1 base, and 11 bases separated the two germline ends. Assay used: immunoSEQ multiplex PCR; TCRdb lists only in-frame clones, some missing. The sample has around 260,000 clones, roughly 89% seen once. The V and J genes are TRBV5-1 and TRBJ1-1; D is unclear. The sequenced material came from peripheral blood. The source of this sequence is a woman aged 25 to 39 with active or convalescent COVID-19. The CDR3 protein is CASSLKSSQNTEAFF. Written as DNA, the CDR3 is TGCGCCAGCAGCTTGAAATCTAGCCAGAACACTGAAGCTTTCTTT. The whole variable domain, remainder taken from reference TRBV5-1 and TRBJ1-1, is KAGVTQTPRYLIKTRGQQVTLSCSPISGHRSVSWYQQTPGQGLQFLFEYFSETQRNKGNFPGRFSGRQFSNSRSEMNVSTLELGDSALYLCASSLKSSQNTEAFFGQGTRLTVV.